This T cell receptor (beta chain) was recorded in a study of cytomegalovirus exposure and HLA in healthy donors. Points from the study as a whole: The investigators catalogued 150 to 200 TCR beta chains as cytomegalovirus-associated. When a later analysis compared HLA-associated TCR beta chains with equally common others, the HLA-associated chains turned out to be more clonally expanded and to have lower generation probabilities. Presence/absence analyses assumed roughly uniform sequencing depth across donors.

Points on this clone: The antigen remains undetermined.

The study ran its PCR with 60 Vbeta and 13 Jbeta primers. This table comes from immunoSEQ multiplex PCR, and its TCRdb copy is limited to in-frame clones, with some not included. The sample carries about 190,000 clones, over 70% recorded once. Germline-derived CDR1 and CDR2 are SGHRS and YFSETQ. V was cut by 0 bases and J by 7 bases, with 25 bases left in between. The CDR3 sequence is 18 residues long. This sequence joins TRBV5-1 and TRBJ2-5, with TRBD1 as a possible D gene (6 bases). The receptor was derived from a man aged 30 to 39 in good health and CMV-seronegative. The specimen was PBMCs. DNA for the CDR3: TGCGCCAGCAGCTTGGGGGAATACCAGGGACGGCGCAGGGGGACCCAGTACTTC. Translated: CASSLGEYQGRRRGTQYF.